The 19 T cell receptor beta chains below were found in one sample sequenced in a study of blood T cells in healthy people across ages. Combining a sample-barcoded 5' primer with a J-beta primer mix, a second PCR ran for about 7 to 11 cycles. TCRdb reanalysed the 5' RACE reads using MiXCR and keeps one entry per CDR3 protein. The sample holds 800,000 or so distinct CDR3 sequences, just under 25% seen once. The data were also submitted as part of a second study, on T cells of mothers and their children.

Input material: blood. The receptors stem from a boy aged 5-17 years in good health.

The chain has TRBV3-1 and TRBJ2-3, with 10 bases matching TRBD2. The CDR3 is 17 residues long. With 1 base clipped from V and 0 bases from J, the junction kept 4 bases outside the gene matches. Germline V gene lookup returns CDR1 LGHDT and CDR2 YNNKEL (reference sequence). CDR3 residues: CASSQGKTSGSTDTQYF. In DNA form, the CDR3 reads TGTGCCAGCAGCCAAGGCAAGACTAGCGGGAGCACAGATACGCAGTATTTT.

The chain recombines TRBV25-1 with TRBJ2-5; D remains unclear. The last part of the DNA fits TRBJ2-7 better; the J call may be wrong. This CDR3 comprises 14 residues. Germline-derived CDR1 and CDR2 are MGHDK and SYGVNS. The CDR3 DNA is TGTGCCAGCAGTGAATTTCGGTACCCCTACGAGCAGTACTTC. This encodes CASSEFRYPYEQYF.

This chain connects TRBV4-3 to TRBJ1-1; 8 positions match TRBD1. The CDR3 is 17 amino acids. The germline CDR1 and CDR2 sequences are LGHNA and YSLEER. Unmatched junction bases numbered 16, after V lost 0 bases and J lost 10 bases. Here the CDR3 DNA reads TGCGCCAGCAGCCAAGATACTTCCGGGACAGGAGCATCTAGAGCTTTCTTT. Its protein is CASSQDTSGTGASRAFF.

The gene calls are TRBV10-3 and TRBJ1-4, with 7 bases matching TRBD1. The CDR3 is 16 amino acids. The trim removed 0 bases at V and 5 bases at J, leaving 6 bases unmatched. Germline assignment: CDR1 ENHRY and CDR2 SYGVKD. Written as DNA, the CDR3 is TGTGCCATCAGTGAGTCGGGGACAGAACTGAATGAAAAACTGTTTTTT. Its protein is CAISESGTELNEKLFF.

As for this clonotype: The junction differs from germline at one of its ends, possibly a read error. The chain employs TRBV29-1 and TRBJ2-1, with D hard to call. CDR1 is SQVTM and CDR2 is ANQGSEA in the germline V gene. The CDR3 consists of 12 residues. The chain's CDR3 is CSVEPDNNAQFF. Here the CDR3 DNA reads TGCAGCGTTGAACCCGATAACAATGCGCAGTTCTTC.

CDR3 loop: CSARDSIQYF. The CDR3 nucleotides read TGCAGTGCTAGGGACAGCATTCAGTACTTC. The chain has TRBV20-1 and TRBJ2-4; the D gene is possibly TRBD1 (6 bases). The CDR3 loop spans 10 amino acids. Trimming left V 3 bases short and J 9 bases short, with 6 bases between. In germline, CDR1 is DFQATT, CDR2 SNEGSKA (reference sequence).

This clonotype was recorded a few times. CDR3 region: CASSPGPVQYF. The CDR3 DNA is TGTGCCAGCAGCCCGGGACCGGTTCAGTACTTC. The V gene is TRBV11-2, the J gene TRBJ2-4; possibly TRBD1 or TRBD2 for D (5 bases each). Trimming pared 5 bases from V and 11 bases from J, leaving 10 bases between. The CDR3 is 11 residues long. CDR1 is SGHAT, CDR2 FQNNGV, per germline. The full variable domain, rest sourced from reference TRBV11-2 and TRBJ2-4, is EAGVAQSPRYKIIEKRQSVAFWCNPISGHATLYWYQQILGQGPKLLIQFQNNGVVDDSQLPKDRFSAERLKGVDSTLKIQPAKLEDSAVYLCASSPGPVQYFGAGTRLSVL.

This clonotype was found a few times. This chain connects TRBV29-1 to TRBJ1-2; D possibly corresponds to TRBD1 (6 bases). The length of the CDR3 is 14 residues. V was shortened by 3 bases and J by 9 bases, with 20 bases between the two germline ends. Germline-derived CDR1 and CDR2 are SQVTM and ANQGSEA. In nucleotides, the CDR3 is TGCAGCGTTGACTTGAGGGGGGGCGGACGTAGCTACACCTTC. Translation: CSVDLRGGGRSYTF.

Here the CDR3 reads CASSLAELSYGYTF. CDR3 sequence (DNA): TGTGCCAGCAGCTTAGCCGAATTAAGCTATGGCTACACCTTC. The genes are TRBV7-2 and TRBJ1-2; D not certain. V was shortened by 0 bases and J by 4 bases, with 9 bases between the two germline ends. The CDR3 sequence is 14 residues long. CDR1 is SGHTA, CDR2 FQGNSA, per germline.

This clonotype was counted between two and nine times. CDR3 residues: CASSFDGTGKAKNIQYF. CDR3 DNA: TGCGCCAGCAGCTTCGACGGGACAGGGAAAGCCAAAAACATTCAGTACTTC. This chain connects TRBV5-1 to TRBJ2-4; 9 nucleotides match TRBD1. The CDR3 covers 17 residues. Unmatched junction bases numbered 6, after V lost 2 bases and J lost 0 bases. Germline loops: CDR1 SGHRS, CDR2 YFSETQ.

In DNA form, the CDR3 reads TGTGCCAGCAGCTTACAGGGGGCTATGTACGAGCAGTACTTC. Protein sequence: CASSLQGAMYEQYF. The chain joins TRBV7-2 to TRBJ2-5; 8 nucleotides agree with TRBD1. The end of the DNA is better explained by TRBJ2-7, so the J call may be wrong. Looked up from germline, CDR1 is SGHTA and CDR2 is FQGNSA. The CDR3 totals 14 residues.

V and J are TRBV5-5 and TRBJ1-2; D uncertain. CDR1 and CDR2 (germline): SGHKS, YYEKEE (reference sequence). V was trimmed by 1 base and J by 6 bases, leaving 19 bases between them. This CDR3 is built from 16 residues. The CDR3 reads CASSLYLLTASDGYTF. The CDR3 bases are TGTGCCAGCAGCTTGTATCTATTAACGGCGTCGGATGGCTACACCTTC.

The chain joins TRBV11-2 to TRBJ2-5, with 11 bases aligning to TRBD1. Germline loops: CDR1 SGHAT, CDR2 FQNNGV. There are 15 residues in the CDR3. With 5 bases clipped from V and 4 bases from J, the junction kept 6 bases outside the gene matches. The CDR3 is CASSVGQGDRETQYF. The CDR3 DNA follows: TGTGCCAGCAGCGTGGGACAGGGGGACCGAGAGACCCAGTACTTC.

The table lists this clonotype with a few counts. The V and J genes are TRBV5-1 and TRBJ2-7, with 10 positions matching TRBD1. This CDR3 is built from 15 residues. The germline CDR1 and CDR2 sequences are SGHRS and YFSETQ. The V segment lost 3 bases and the J segment 0 bases; nucleotides outside the gene matches: 3. The CDR3 DNA reads as TGCGCCAGCAGCTGGGGGGACAGGGGCTCCTACGAGCAGTACTTC. Protein product: CASSWGDRGSYEQYF.

Only a few counts were recorded for this clonotype. At one of its ends the junction is not consistent with the germline gene, which may arise from a read error. V usage is TRBV27 and J usage is TRBJ1-1; 7 bases match TRBD1. The CDR3 is 16 amino acids. The germline CDR1 and CDR2 sequences are MNHEY and SMNVEV (reference sequence). The CDR3 nucleotides are TGTGCCAGCAGGAGAAATCCGACAGGGCTGGACACTGGAGCTTTCTTT. It translates to CASRRNPTGLDTGAFF.

This clonotype was counted ten times or more. V is TRBV12-3 or TRBV12-4 and J is TRBJ2-7, with D perhaps TRBD2 (6 bases). Trimming pared 7 bases from V and 7 bases from J, leaving 26 bases between. This CDR3 contains 16 residues. This CDR3 reads CASMPRGSGGLGEQYF. The CDR3 DNA sequence: TGTGCCAGCATGCCGAGAGGTAGCGGAGGCCTCGGTGAGCAGTACTTC.

The genes are TRBV7-9 and TRBJ2-5; TRBD2 matches 11 bases. The assigned J gene may be wrong: the sequence end matches TRBJ2-7 better. The CDR3 totals 19 residues. The V gene's germline CDR1 is SEHNR and CDR2 FQNEAQ (reference sequence). CDR3 nucleotides: TGTGCCAGCAGCATCCCGGGACTAGCGGACCCTACAGCCCGTTACGAGCAGTACTTC. The encoded protein is CASSIPGLADPTARYEQYF.

This clonotype has more than one count but fewer than ten. The chain carries TRBV2 and TRBJ1-4; 7 bases agree with TRBD1. V lost 6 bases to trimming and J lost 15 bases; unmatched junction nucleotides: 13. The germline V gene has CDR1 SNHLY and CDR2 FYNNEI. The CDR3 covers 13 residues. The CDR3 spells CASRDTRDSSMFF. Written as DNA, the CDR3 is TGTGCCAGCAGAGACACCCGGGACAGCTCAATGTTTTTT.

This chain links TRBV29-1 with TRBJ1-2; tentative D call: TRBD1 (5 bases). Germline CDR1 reads SQVTM; CDR2 reads ANQGSEA. The CDR3 is 17 amino acids. V gave up 0 bases and J gave up 2 bases, with 19 bases separating them. The CDR3 coding sequence is TGCAGCGTTGAAGAACACGACAGCCCTCTCCCAAACTATGGCTACACCTTC. The encoded protein is CSVEEHDSPLPNYGYTF.